These T cell receptor beta chains were read from a single sample in a study of CD8 T cells in Susac syndrome. TCRdb re-called the immunoSEQ multiplex PCR reads with MiXCR, one entry per CDR3 protein. This table holds tens of thousands of distinct CDR3 sequences, about 93% found once. Material: CD4+ T cells from PBMCs. These receptors originate from a human donor with Susac syndrome. CDR3s include the opening cysteine and the closing phenylalanine or tryptophan. Each record gives: clone size, D gene, V gene, J gene, CDR3 protein, CDR3 DNA. D genes are given only for firm matches. The listing skips clone size in some rows; elsewhere it reads once, few, many or a size class.

clone size: -; D gene: TRBD2; V gene: TRBV29-1; J gene: TRBJ2-1; CDR3 protein: CSVDTSGARGEQFF; CDR3 DNA: TGCAGCGTTGACACTAGCGGGGCCAGGGGTGAGCAGTTCTTC
clone size: -; D gene: TRBD2; V gene: TRBV12-3/TRBV12-4; J gene: TRBJ2-1; CDR3 protein: CASSLGLALNEQFF; CDR3 DNA: TGTGCCAGCAGTCTGGGACTAGCTCTAAATGAGCAGTTCTTC
clone size: -; D gene: -; V gene: TRBV30; J gene: TRBJ1-6; CDR3 protein: CAWSVTGTAGTLHF; CDR3 DNA: TGTGCCTGGAGCGTAACCGGGACGGCTGGCACCCTCCACTTT
clone size: -; D gene: TRBD2; V gene: TRBV7-9; J gene: TRBJ2-7; CDR3 protein: CASSLVGTSDEQYF; CDR3 DNA: TGTGCCAGCAGCCTCGTCGGGACTAGCGACGAGCAGTACTTC
clone size: -; D gene: -; V gene: TRBV2; J gene: TRBJ1-5; CDR3 protein: CASSEGAFGSQPQHF; CDR3 DNA: TGTGCCAGCAGTGAAGGTGCCTTCGGGTCTCAGCCCCAGCATTTT
clone size: -; D gene: -; V gene: TRBV12-3/TRBV12-4; J gene: TRBJ2-3; CDR3 protein: CASSFQDDSTQYF; CDR3 DNA: TGTGCCAGCAGTTTTCAGGACGATAGTACGCAGTATTTT
clone size: -; D gene: -; V gene: TRBV29-1; J gene: TRBJ1-2; CDR3 protein: CRVAPGDGYTF; CDR3 DNA: TGCAGGGTGGCGCCAGGGGATGGCTACACCTTC
clone size: -; D gene: -; V gene: TRBV20-1; J gene: TRBJ1-2; CDR3 protein: CSAAGLYGYTF; CDR3 DNA: TGCAGTGCTGCAGGGCTCTATGGCTACACCTTC
clone size: -; D gene: -; V gene: TRBV20-1; J gene: TRBJ2-7; CDR3 protein: CSAGPPYEQYF; CDR3 DNA: TGCAGTGCGGGCCCCCCCTACGAGCAGTACTTC
clone size: -; D gene: -; V gene: TRBV14; J gene: TRBJ1-2; CDR3 protein: CASSQDRTYGYTF; CDR3 DNA: TGTGCCAGCAGCCAGGACAGAACATATGGCTACACCTTC
clone size: -; D gene: -; V gene: TRBV6-5; J gene: TRBJ2-2; CDR3 protein: CASSYSTKTGELFF; CDR3 DNA: TGTGCCAGCAGTTACTCGACGAAAACCGGGGAGCTGTTTTTT
clone size: few; D gene: TRBD2; V gene: TRBV20-1; J gene: TRBJ2-3; CDR3 protein: CSAEVVRGGYTDTQYF; CDR3 DNA: TGCAGTGCTGAGGTCGTGCGGGGGGGTTACACAGATACGCAGTATTTT
clone size: -; D gene: TRBD1; V gene: TRBV5-6; J gene: TRBJ2-6; CDR3 protein: CASSPGQGTRGANVLTF; CDR3 DNA: TGTGCCAGCAGCCCCGGACAGGGTACTCGTGGGGCCAACGTCCTGACTTTC
clone size: once; D gene: -; V gene: TRBV6-5; J gene: TRBJ2-5; CDR3 protein: CASSYGAFEETQYF; CDR3 DNA: TGTGCCAGCAGTTATGGAGCGTTTGAAGAGACCCAGTACTTC
clone size: -; D gene: TRBD1; V gene: TRBV12-3/TRBV12-4; J gene: TRBJ2-7; CDR3 protein: CASSPYRGSHEQYF; CDR3 DNA: TGTGCCAGCAGTCCATACAGGGGGAGCCACGAGCAGTACTTC
clone size: -; D gene: TRBD1; V gene: TRBV30; J gene: TRBJ1-1; CDR3 protein: CAWGTDTEAFF; CDR3 DNA: TGTGCCTGGGGGACAGACACTGAAGCTTTCTTT
clone size: -; D gene: -; V gene: TRBV5-1; J gene: TRBJ2-7; CDR3 protein: CASSLGGASNEQYF; CDR3 DNA: TGCGCCAGCAGCTTGGGAGGGGCGTCAAACGAGCAGTACTTC
clone size: -; D gene: -; V gene: TRBV24-1; J gene: TRBJ2-2; CDR3 protein: CATSGPTGGGELFF; CDR3 DNA: TGTGCCACCAGTGGTCCGACTGGGGGCGGGGAGCTGTTTTTT
clone size: -; D gene: TRBD1; V gene: TRBV5-4; J gene: TRBJ2-5; CDR3 protein: CASSSPGQGLGETQYF; CDR3 DNA: TGTGCCAGCAGCTCCCCGGGACAGGGGCTCGGAGAGACCCAGTACTTC
clone size: once; D gene: -; V gene: TRBV11-1; J gene: TRBJ1-1; CDR3 protein: CASSLVRGSMYTEAFF; CDR3 DNA: TGTGCCAGCAGCCTAGTTCGCGGTTCTATGTACACTGAAGCTTTCTTT
clone size: -; D gene: -; V gene: TRBV30; J gene: TRBJ1-5; CDR3 protein: CAWSPGFDQPQHF; CDR3 DNA: TGTGCCTGGAGTCCGGGGTTTGACCAGCCCCAGCATTTT
clone size: -; D gene: -; V gene: TRBV18; J gene: TRBJ2-2; CDR3 protein: CASSPRSTGELFF; CDR3 DNA: TGTGCCAGCTCACCACGAAGCACCGGGGAGCTGTTTTTT
clone size: -; D gene: -; V gene: TRBV20-1; J gene: TRBJ2-5; CDR3 protein: CSALAAGIETQYF; CDR3 DNA: TGCAGTGCCCTCGCGGCAGGGATAGAGACCCAGTACTTC
clone size: -; D gene: TRBD2; V gene: TRBV5-1; J gene: TRBJ2-5; CDR3 protein: CASSPVKLAGLETQYF; CDR3 DNA: TGCGCCAGCAGCCCGGTAAAGCTAGCGGGGTTGGAGACCCAGTACTTC
clone size: -; D gene: -; V gene: TRBV5-1; J gene: TRBJ1-2; CDR3 protein: CASSLVPGGGTNYGYTF; CDR3 DNA: TGCGCCAGCAGCTTGGTACCGGGAGGAGGTACTAACTATGGCTACACCTTC
clone size: -; D gene: -; V gene: TRBV5-1; J gene: TRBJ1-6; CDR3 protein: CASKDSLNSPLHF; CDR3 DNA: TGCGCCAGCAAGGACAGTCTCAATTCACCCCTCCACTTT
clone size: -; D gene: -; V gene: TRBV25-1; J gene: TRBJ2-1; CDR3 protein: CASSEGVHEQFF; CDR3 DNA: TGTGCCAGCAGTGAGGGGGTCCATGAGCAGTTCTTC
clone size: -; D gene: TRBD2; V gene: TRBV29-1; J gene: TRBJ2-7; CDR3 protein: CSGRDGGGEQYF; CDR3 DNA: TGCAGCGGGCGGGACGGCGGGGGAGAGCAGTACTTC
clone size: -; D gene: -; V gene: TRBV20-1; J gene: TRBJ1-4; CDR3 protein: CSAKGPPQEKLFF; CDR3 DNA: TGCAGTGCTAAGGGGCCCCCGCAGGAAAAACTGTTTTTT
clone size: -; D gene: TRBD1; V gene: TRBV30; J gene: TRBJ1-2; CDR3 protein: CAWRRDRPYGYTF; CDR3 DNA: TGTGCCTGGAGGAGGGACAGACCCTATGGCTACACCTTC
clone size: -; D gene: -; V gene: TRBV11-2; J gene: TRBJ2-3; CDR3 protein: CASSLGAPEEDTQYF; CDR3 DNA: TGTGCCAGCTCCCTCGGGGCCCCGGAGGAAGATACGCAGTATTTT
clone size: -; D gene: -; V gene: TRBV25-1; J gene: TRBJ2-2; CDR3 protein: CASSESPGYTGELFF; CDR3 DNA: TGTGCCAGCAGTGAGAGCCCGGGCTACACCGGGGAGCTGTTTTTT
clone size: once; D gene: TRBD2; V gene: TRBV4-3; J gene: TRBJ2-1; CDR3 protein: CASSPGLAGVDNEQFF; CDR3 DNA: TGCGCCAGCAGCCCGGGACTAGCGGGGGTGGACAATGAGCAGTTCTTC
clone size: -; D gene: -; V gene: TRBV2; J gene: TRBJ2-7; CDR3 protein: CASSAASYEQYF; CDR3 DNA: TGTGCCAGCAGCGCCGCCTCCTACGAGCAGTACTTC
clone size: once; D gene: TRBD1; V gene: TRBV7-8; J gene: TRBJ2-3; CDR3 protein: CASSLAGQGVSDTQYF; CDR3 DNA: TGTGCCAGCAGCTTAGCGGGACAGGGAGTCTCCGATACGCAGTATTTT
clone size: -; D gene: -; V gene: TRBV2; J gene: TRBJ1-4; CDR3 protein: CASSPRQLTNEKLFF; CDR3 DNA: TGTGCCAGCAGTCCGCGACAGCTAACTAATGAAAAACTGTTTTTT
clone size: few; D gene: -; V gene: TRBV19; J gene: TRBJ2-3; CDR3 protein: CASSLSSGDTQYF; CDR3 DNA: TGTGCCAGTAGTCTCTCCTCTGGAGATACGCAGTATTTT
clone size: -; D gene: TRBD1; V gene: TRBV19; J gene: TRBJ2-2; CDR3 protein: CASRSGTGSTGELFF; CDR3 DNA: TGTGCCAGTAGGTCCGGGACAGGGAGCACCGGGGAGCTGTTTTTT
clone size: -; D gene: -; V gene: TRBV7-2; J gene: TRBJ2-1; CDR3 protein: CASSSSLLAPQFF; CDR3 DNA: TGTGCCAGCAGCTCCTCCCTACTAGCCCCCCAGTTCTTC
clone size: few; D gene: TRBD1; V gene: TRBV14; J gene: TRBJ1-4; CDR3 protein: CASSQEQQGNEKLFF; CDR3 DNA: TGTGCCAGCAGCCAAGAACAACAGGGGAATGAAAAACTGTTTTTT
clone size: once; D gene: -; V gene: TRBV30; J gene: TRBJ2-5; CDR3 protein: CAWNRVGETQYF; CDR3 DNA: TGTGCCTGGAACAGGGTTGGGGAGACCCAGTACTTC